This T cell receptor (beta chain) was sequenced for a study of blood T cell repertoires in COVID-19. Background on the study: PBMCs, B-cell-depleted T cells, or T cells provided the cDNA or gDNA that made up the material.

Produced via immunoSEQ multiplex PCR; TCRdb's table is partial and in-frame only. The sample comprises some 100,000 clones, 88% of which are singletons, and around 6.5% rests with the top ten. Trimming at V came to 5 bases and at J to 8 bases, leaving 6 bases not matched to a gene. The CDR3 contains 15 residues. Germline CDR1 is MDHEN and CDR2 is SYDVKM. The receptor's source is a woman in her sixties or seventies with acute or convalescent COVID-19. The chain employs TRBV28 and TRBJ2-6; TRBD2 agrees at 10 bases. Input material: peripheral blood. The CDR3 sequence: CASSSEAGGTNVLTF. As DNA, the CDR3 is TGTGCCAGCAGTAGCGAAGCGGGAGGGACCAACGTCCTGACTTTC.